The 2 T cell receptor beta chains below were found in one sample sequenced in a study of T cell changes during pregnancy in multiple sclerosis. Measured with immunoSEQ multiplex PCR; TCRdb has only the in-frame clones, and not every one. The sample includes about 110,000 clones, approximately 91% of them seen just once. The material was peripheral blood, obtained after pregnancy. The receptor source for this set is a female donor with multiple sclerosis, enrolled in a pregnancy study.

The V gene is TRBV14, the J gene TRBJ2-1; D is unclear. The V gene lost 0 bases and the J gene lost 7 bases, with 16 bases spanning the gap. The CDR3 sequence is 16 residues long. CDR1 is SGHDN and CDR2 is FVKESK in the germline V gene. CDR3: CASSQDPSSTGNEQFF. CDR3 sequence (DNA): TGTGCCAGCAGCCAAGATCCCTCGTCGACTGGGAATGAGCAGTTCTTC.

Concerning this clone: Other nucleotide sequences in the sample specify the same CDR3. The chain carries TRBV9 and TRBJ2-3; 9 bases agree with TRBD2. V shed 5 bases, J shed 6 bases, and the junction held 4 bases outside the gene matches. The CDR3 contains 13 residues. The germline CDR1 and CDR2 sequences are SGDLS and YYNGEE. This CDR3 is CASSVLAGDTQYF. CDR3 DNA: TGTGCCAGCAGTGTCCTAGCGGGGGATACGCAGTATTTT.